These T cell receptor beta chains were read from a single sample in a study of blood T cell repertoires in COVID-19. The method was immunoSEQ multiplex PCR; TCRdb's version includes in-frame clones alone and lacks a portion of them. The sample carries tens of thousands of clones, more than 85% recorded once. Sequenced input: peripheral blood. The receptors come from a man between 50 and 59 years old with active COVID-19. CDR3s include the opening cysteine and the closing phenylalanine or tryptophan.

V gene	J gene	CDR3 protein
TRBV19	TRBJ1-1	CATTQGRSMNTEAFF
TRBV4-1	TRBJ1-3	CASSQGQTGNTIYF
TRBV11-2	TRBJ1-2	CASSLSGYGYTF
TRBV29-1	TRBJ2-3	CSEHNGPLGLAGGTSTDTQYF
TRBV5-4	TRBJ2-3	CASSPGQGEGTQYF
TRBV24-1	TRBJ2-2	CATSEGRAGELFF
TRBV6-5	TRBJ2-3	CASNQREGSTDTQYF
TRBV12-5	TRBJ2-7	CASGPPGLTYEQYF
TRBV5-1	TRBJ2-5	CAAIDRARGTQYF
TRBV30	TRBJ1-2	CAWDTQGARPVGGYTF
TRBV19	TRBJ1-3	CASSRARGLGNTIYF
TRBV20-1	TRBJ2-5	CSASTSGNQETQYF
TRBV28	TRBJ2-2	CAVRTGTNTGELFF
TRBV7-8	TRBJ1-2	CASSLNPNYGYTF
TRBV7-6	TRBJ1-4	CASSLRGANEKLFF
TRBV6-5	TRBJ1-2	CASSYVSEPNYGYTF
TRBV12-5	TRBJ2-5	CASGPGTALPLDQYF
TRBV10-3	TRBJ2-7	CAISGGSYEQYF
TRBV19	TRBJ1-3	CASSIDSWPGNTIYF
TRBV12-3/TRBV12-4	TRBJ1-5	CASSFDGQPQHF
TRBV3-1/TRBV3-2	TRBJ2-5	CASSLGLAAQETQYF
TRBV7-2	TRBJ2-5	CASAQGTSGDGETQYF
TRBV6-5	TRBJ1-2	CASKDYRYGYTF
TRBV4-1	TRBJ1-3	CASSQKGGSGNTIYF
TRBV11-2	TRBJ1-2	CASSSGLNYGYTF
TRBV4-1	TRBJ2-1	CASSQVRLMVYNEQFF
TRBV18	TRBJ1-5	CASSPTRSTGDQPQHF
TRBV6-6	TRBJ2-7	CASSYSGTSGYEQYF
TRBV5-1	TRBJ1-4	CASSLTGEKLFF
TRBV11-2	TRBJ2-5	CASSFRSPNRETQYF
TRBV6-4	TRBJ2-3	CASSDSPSGGADTQYF
TRBV29-1	TRBJ1-1	CSVETGGEGTEAFF
TRBV2	TRBJ1-5	CASSRDRAGNQPQHF
TRBV30	TRBJ1-5	CAWSLGEFGNQPQHF
TRBV12-5	TRBJ1-2	CASGQLQGPRYGYTF
TRBV30	TRBJ1-1	CAWRATGITEAFF
TRBV5-5	TRBJ2-5	CASSTSTYQETQYF
TRBV7-8	TRBJ2-7	CASSPLVQSYEQYF
TRBV28	TRBJ1-1	CASSFREAFF
TRBV5-1	TRBJ2-7	CASSLDFYYEQYF
TRBV6-5	TRBJ2-1	CASSYSGLAGSNEQFF
TRBV21-1	TRBJ1-3	CASSKVQGRCSFSGNTIYF
TRBV2	TRBJ2-5	CASSGQGQETQYF
TRBV5-1	TRBJ2-1	CASSLSGSAFNEQFF
TRBV5-6	TRBJ2-7	CASSFLTGTYEQYF